Below, 20 T cell receptor beta chains from the same sample are listed, as sequenced in a study of blood T cell repertoires in COVID-19. The protocol was immunoSEQ multiplex PCR, while the TCRdb copy is restricted to in-frame clones and leaves out a portion. The table lists 80,000 or so clones, approximately 83% of them singletons. Sequenced sample: peripheral blood. These receptors were collected from a human donor in a cohort sampled during active COVID-19.

The rearrangement joins TRBV27 to TRBJ2-1; 7 bases align to TRBD2. Germline CDR1 MNHEY, CDR2 SMNVEV (reference sequence). V was pared by 6 bases and J by 3 bases, with 11 bases of the junction left unmatched. The CDR3 sequence is 16 residues long. CDR3 nucleotide sequence: TGTGCCAGCAGCCTCCGGGTAGGACTAGGCTACAATGAGCAGTTCTTC. Its protein product is CASSLRVGLGYNEQFF.

The V and J genes are TRBV29-1 and TRBJ1-5; tentative D call: TRBD1 (5 bases). Per the germline V gene, CDR1 is SQVTM and CDR2 is ANQGSEA. V gave up 3 bases and J gave up 1 base, with 13 bases separating them. The CDR3 consists of 15 residues. The DNA of the CDR3 is TGCAGCGTTGAGGTCGGTGGGGGGAGCAATCAGCCCCAGCATTTT. Its translation is CSVEVGGGSNQPQHF.

This sequence joins TRBV19 and TRBJ2-1; D not certain. Germline loops: CDR1 LNHDA, CDR2 SQIVND (reference sequence). The V gene lost 8 bases and the J gene lost 0 bases, with 8 bases spanning the gap. CDR3 length equals 13 residues. As DNA, the CDR3 is TGTGCCAGTCATCCTACCTCCTACAATGAGCAGTTCTTC. Translation gives CASHPTSYNEQFF.

The V and J genes are TRBV9 and TRBJ2-3, with 8 nucleotides matching TRBD2. The germline CDR1 and CDR2 sequences are SGDLS and YYNGEE. There are 16 residues in the CDR3. V lost 0 bases and J lost 4; bases outside the gene matches: 7. CDR3 nucleotide sequence: TGTGCCAGCAGCGTAGACCCAGCGGGAGTGTCAGATACGCAGTATTTT. Residues: CASSVDPAGVSDTQYF.

The chain combines TRBV10-1 with TRBJ2-5; 8 bases fit TRBD1. The CDR3 sequence is 13 residues long. V dropped 6 bases and J dropped 5; count of bases not matched to a gene: 5. CDR1 and CDR2 (germline): WNHNN, SYGVQD (reference sequence). The CDR3 sequence is CASSLDREETQYF. DNA for the CDR3: TGCGCCAGCAGCCTGGACAGGGAGGAGACCCAGTACTTC.

This chain uses TRBV5-1 with TRBJ2-7; tentative D call: TRBD2 (5 bases). Trimming removed 0 bases from V and 7 bases from J, with 17 bases in between. The CDR3 consists of 15 residues. Looked up from germline, CDR1 is SGHRS and CDR2 is YFSETQ. The CDR3 DNA reads as TGCGCCAGCAGCTTGGCCGGGGTGAGCGCCCAGGAGCAGTACTTC. Protein sequence: CASSLAGVSAQEQYF.

The V call is TRBV5-6, the J call TRBJ2-3; TRBD2 matches at 7 bases. The CDR3 runs to 17 residues. Trimming removed 4 bases from V and 4 bases from J; junction bases left unmatched: 15. The germline CDR1 and CDR2 sequences are SGHDT and YYEEEE. CDR3 protein: CASSVRLGGGPSDTQYF. In nucleotides, the CDR3 is TGTGCCAGCAGCGTCCGCCTGGGGGGAGGGCCCTCAGATACGCAGTATTTT.

The chain joins TRBV7-3 to TRBJ2-7; 13 nucleotides align to TRBD2. CDR1 and CDR2 from the germline V gene are SGHTA and FQGTGA. The V gene end was trimmed by 5 bases and the J gene end by 3 bases; junction bases not matched to a gene: 4. CDR3 length: 15 amino acids. CDR3 DNA: TGTGCCAGCAGCCGACTAGCGGGGGGCCTCTACGAGCAGTACTTC. Residues: CASSRLAGGLYEQYF.

This chain links TRBV30 with TRBJ1-2; D is undetermined. The CDR3 has 10 amino acids. CDR1 and CDR2 (germline): GTSNPN, SVGIG (reference sequence). V shed 7 bases and J shed 6 bases, with 9 bases lying between them. The CDR3 spells CAFSINGYTF. CDR3 coding DNA: TGTGCCTTTAGCATTAATGGCTACACCTTC.

The gene calls are TRBV9 and TRBJ2-2; 11 nucleotides match TRBD2. The germline gives CDR1 SGDLS, CDR2 YYNGEE. J gave up 4 bases and V 0 bases, and 2 bases lay outside the gene matches. The CDR3 length is 16 residues. The CDR3 coding sequence is TGTGCCAGCAGCGTAGTAACTAGCGGGGGCACCGGGGAGCTGTTTTTT. This encodes CASSVVTSGGTGELFF.

The rearrangement links TRBV19 to TRBJ1-2; D call uncertain. The CDR3 covers 12 residues. With 3 bases removed from V and 8 bases from J, the gap between germline ends came to 10 bases. The germline V gene encodes CDR1 LNHDA and CDR2 SQIVND (reference sequence). CDR3 in DNA: TGTGCCAGTAGTATCCCGTCCTTGGGCTACACCTTC. This codes for CASSIPSLGYTF.

This chain links TRBV5-5 with TRBJ2-5; perhaps TRBD1 as D (7 bases). The CDR3 spans 16 residues. The V and J ends lost 0 bases and 0 bases respectively, with 12 bases between them. Germline V gene data show CDR1 as SGHKS and CDR2 as YYEKEE (reference sequence). CDR3 DNA: TGTGCCAGCAGCTTGGGATCAGGGGGGTACCAAGAGACCCAGTACTTC. Its translation is CASSLGSGGYQETQYF.

The chain is built from TRBV2 and TRBJ2-2; a weak D match, TRBD1 (5 bases). CDR1 and CDR2 from the germline V gene are SNHLY and FYNNEI. The length of the CDR3 is 15 residues. The V and J ends lost 8 bases and 1 base respectively, with 14 bases between them. The CDR3 DNA reads TGTGCCAGCTCCGCAGGGCGAAAGAACACCGGGGAGCTGTTTTTT. Its translation: CASSAGRKNTGELFF. The whole variable domain, remainder taken from reference TRBV2 and TRBJ2-2, is EPEVTQTPSHQVTQMGQEVILRCVPISNHLYFYWYRQILGQKVEFLVSFYNNEISEKSEIFDDQFSVERPDGSNFTLKIRSTKLEDSAMYFCASSAGRKNTGELFFGEGSRLTVL.

The chain carries TRBV7-9 and TRBJ1-5; TRBD1 is a possible D gene (5 bases). The CDR3 extends over 14 amino acids. V lost 1 base, J lost 6 bases, and 10 bases lay in between. The germline gives CDR1 SEHNR, CDR2 FQNEAQ (reference sequence). As DNA, the CDR3 is TGTGCCAGCAGCTTAGAGCAGGGTGTTCAGCCCCAGCATTTT. It encodes CASSLEQGVQPQHF.

This clone was observed a single time. The rearrangement links TRBV6-5 to TRBJ1-1, with D maybe TRBD1 (5 bases). This CDR3 comprises 14 residues. CDR1 is MNHEY, CDR2 SVGAGI, per germline. V shed 5 bases and J shed 3 bases, with 13 bases lying between them. CDR3 in DNA: TGTGCCAGCAGTCTCCGCAGGGCGGACACTGAAGCTTTCTTT. This codes for CASSLRRADTEAFF.

The chain uses TRBV28 and TRBJ1-1, with TRBD1 identical over 9 bases. The CDR3 is 13 residues long. Germline V gene lookup returns CDR1 MDHEN and CDR2 SYDVKM. With 9 bases clipped from V and 3 bases from J, the junction kept 5 bases outside the gene matches. CDR3 DNA sequence: TGTGCCAGTAACAGGGGGCCGGACACTGAAGCTTTCTTT. It translates to CASNRGPDTEAFF.

This chain connects TRBV6-1 to TRBJ1-2, with D possibly being TRBD1 (6 bases). The CDR3 spans 15 residues. Germline lookup yields CDR1 MNHNS and CDR2 SASEGT. V lost 0 bases and J lost 1, with 9 bases in between. The DNA of the CDR3 is TGTGCCAGCAGTGAAGCAACAGGGCGTAACTATGGCTACACCTTC. Translating it yields CASSEATGRNYGYTF.

This clone was seen a few times. The chain recombines TRBV10-1 with TRBJ2-7, with 16 positions matching TRBD2. CDR1 WNHNN and CDR2 SYGVQD come from the germline V gene (reference sequence). The CDR3 has 16 amino acids. Germline trimming cut 2 bases from V and 5 bases from J; bases unmatched to any gene: 3. CDR3 DNA sequence: TGCGCCAGCAGTGAGGGGACTAGCGGGAGGGGGAACGAGCAGTACTTC. Its translation is CASSEGTSGRGNEQYF.

The V and J genes are TRBV12-3 or TRBV12-4 and TRBJ2-2, with unresolved D. This CDR3 spans 11 amino acids. The V gene lost 4 bases and the J gene lost 8 bases, with 5 bases spanning the gap. CDR3 residues: CASSSPGELFF. CDR3 nucleotides: TGTGCCAGCAGTTCCCCAGGGGAGCTGTTTTTT.

This clone occurred a few times. The gene calls are TRBV6-5 and TRBJ2-2; D perhaps matches TRBD1 (5 bases). This CDR3 spans 14 amino acids. V lost 2 bases and J lost 1, with 5 bases in between. The V gene's germline CDR1 is MNHEY and CDR2 SVGAGI. Written as DNA, the CDR3 is TGTGCCAGCAGTTACGACAGGAACACCGGGGAGCTGTTTTTT. Encoded protein: CASSYDRNTGELFF.